This paragraph covers one T cell receptor (beta chain) sequence. The data stem from a study of blood T cell repertoires in COVID-19. Overall study context: From T cells, B-cell-depleted T cells, or PBMCs came the material, which was cDNA or gDNA.

Per the study methods: Reference gene primer amplification yielded estimated nucleated cell counts. The method was immunoSEQ multiplex PCR; TCRdb's version includes in-frame clones alone and lacks a portion of them. V, J and clone size derive from that table, while D and trimming were established from the DNA sequence. The repertoire has roughly 400,000 clones, nearly 90% of them found once; the top ten carry more than 2%. The CDR3 has 15 amino acids. V lost 5 bases to trimming and J lost 5 bases, with 16 bases between them. Germline V gene lookup returns CDR1 PRHDT and CDR2 FYEKMQ (reference sequence). The participants were between about 18 and 90 years old and came from roughly 25 US areas.

This clonotype was obtained from a woman aged 40 to 49 with acute COVID-19. The sample comprised PBMCs or T cells enriched from blood (not recorded which). The V and J genes are TRBV13 and TRBJ2-4; D is perhaps TRBD2 (7 bases). The CDR3 region is CASSPPGGRENIQYF. CDR3 sequence (DNA): TGTGCCAGCAGCCCACCGGGGGGCAGAGAAAACATTCAGTACTTC.